One sample yielded the 25 T cell receptor beta chains listed below, sequenced in a study of control samples from healthy donors and cancer patients. TCRdb's table, derived via immunoSEQ multiplex PCR, lists solely in-frame clones and lacks some. Here the sample spans about 70,000 clones, roughly 84% being singletons. The sample comprised PBMCs. The receptors were sampled from a woman between 50 and 59 years old with lung cancer.

The V call is TRBV19, the J call TRBJ1-2, with D perhaps TRBD1 (5 bases). The CDR3 runs to 17 residues. V lost 6 bases and J 2 bases, leaving 22 bases between the germline ends. The germline CDR1 and CDR2 sequences are LNHDA and SQIVND (reference sequence). As DNA, the CDR3 is TGTGCCAGTAGGGGGCCTCGGACACACCAGCTGAACTATGGCTACACCTTC. It specifies CASRGPRTHQLNYGYTF.

This chain links TRBV5-5 with TRBJ1-1, with D tentatively TRBD1 (6 bases). The CDR3 contains 15 residues. The germline V and J ends were trimmed by 0 bases and 3 bases, with 12 bases remaining between them. CDR1 and CDR2 (germline): SGHKS, YYEKEE (reference sequence). CDR3 sequence: CASSLAGGLYTEAFF. DNA of the CDR3: TGTGCCAGCAGCTTGGCCGGGGGGCTTTACACTGAAGCTTTCTTT.

The chain links TRBV4-3 to TRBJ2-2, with 10 bases that match TRBD2. The CDR3 length is 19 residues. V was clipped by 1 base and J by 2 bases; unmatched bases: 10. Germline V gene sequence: CDR1 LGHNA, CDR2 YSLEER. The DNA for the CDR3 is TGCGCCAGCAGCCAAGGCGGGGCTAGCGGGAGTCTCAACACCGGGGAGCTGTTTTTT. Its translation is CASSQGGASGSLNTGELFF.

The chain couples TRBV19 to TRBJ2-7; D perhaps matches TRBD1 (5 bases). V was cut by 3 bases and J by 5 bases, with 17 bases left in between. The germline gives CDR1 LNHDA, CDR2 SQIVND (reference sequence). CDR3 length equals 15 residues. CDR3 residues: CASSIGSAGSNEQYF. DNA for the CDR3: TGTGCCAGTAGTATTGGTTCGGCAGGGTCCAACGAGCAGTACTTC.

This chain links TRBV19 with TRBJ1-5; 10 bases line up with TRBD1. CDR3 length equals 15 residues. Germline V CDR1 and CDR2: LNHDA, SQIVND (reference sequence). V dropped 6 bases and J dropped 7; count of bases not matched to a gene: 9. CDR3 amino acids: CASRGTGTGVQPQHF. For the CDR3, the DNA is TGTGCCAGTAGGGGGACCGGGACAGGGGTGCAGCCCCAGCATTTT.

The rearrangement links TRBV5-6 to TRBJ1-1; 7 bases map to TRBD1. With 6 bases clipped from V and 0 bases from J, the junction kept 5 bases outside the gene matches. Germline-derived CDR1 and CDR2 are SGHDT and YYEEEE. The CDR3 is made up of 14 amino acids. CDR3: CASKVGTVNTEAFF. CDR3 coding DNA: TGTGCCAGCAAGGTGGGGACAGTGAACACTGAAGCTTTCTTT.

The chain is built from TRBV19 and TRBJ1-3; D call uncertain. Trimming stripped 7 bases from V and 4 bases from J, with 14 bases between. This CDR3 region has 14 residues. In germline, CDR1 is LNHDA, CDR2 SQIVND (reference sequence). CDR3 region: CASIPGRAGNTIYF. The CDR3, as DNA: TGTGCCAGTATCCCTGGGAGAGCCGGAAACACCATATATTTT.

V is TRBV28 and J is TRBJ1-3, with TRBD1 identical over 7 bases. V gave up 6 bases and J gave up 3 bases; unmatched junction bases: 8. CDR3 length equals 15 residues. Germline assignment: CDR1 MDHEN and CDR2 SYDVKM. The CDR3, as DNA: TGTGCCAGCAGCTCACAGGGGACTGGTGGAAACACCATATATTTT. Amino acid sequence: CASSSQGTGGNTIYF.

The J gene is TRBJ1-1, the V gene TRBV7-9; the D is unclear. The V gene's germline CDR1 is SEHNR and CDR2 FQNEAQ (reference sequence). The CDR3 spans 13 residues. V shed 5 bases and J shed 6 bases, with 13 bases lying between them. CDR3 sequence reads: CASSPASRAEAFF. The DNA for the CDR3 is TGTGCCAGCAGCCCTGCGAGTAGGGCTGAAGCTTTCTTT.

The genes are TRBV6-2 or TRBV6-3 and TRBJ1-5; D gene unclear. The germline V gene encodes CDR1 MNHEY and CDR2 SVGEGT. The germline V and J ends were trimmed by 2 bases and 1 base, with 3 bases remaining between them. The CDR3 extends over 13 amino acids. The CDR3 loop reads CASSYTSNQPQHF. The CDR3 bases are TGTGCCAGCAGTTACACCAGCAATCAGCCCCAGCATTTT.

This rearrangement joins TRBV19 to TRBJ2-2, with TRBD1 identical over 8 bases. Trimming at V came to 8 bases and at J to 2 bases, leaving 4 bases not matched to a gene. The CDR3 totals 14 residues. Germline lookup yields CDR1 LNHDA and CDR2 SQIVND (reference sequence). This CDR3 is CASEDRANTGELFF. CDR3 sequence (DNA): TGTGCCAGTGAGGACAGGGCTAACACCGGGGAGCTGTTTTTT.

This chain joins TRBV6-5 and TRBJ1-2; 8 nucleotides line up with TRBD1. The V segment lost 6 bases and the J segment 5 bases; nucleotides outside the gene matches: 8. The CDR3 spans 14 residues. Looked up from germline, CDR1 is MNHEY and CDR2 is SVGAGI. The CDR3 region is CASRLTGGEYGYTF. The CDR3 DNA reads TGTGCCAGCAGACTTACAGGGGGAGAGTATGGCTACACCTTC.

The rearrangement uses TRBV29-1 and TRBJ2-1, with 8 bases identical to TRBD1. The germline gives CDR1 SQVTM, CDR2 ANQGSEA. This CDR3 has 15 residues. V shed 6 bases, J shed 9 bases, and the junction held 16 bases outside the gene matches. CDR3 sequence reads: CSVEPGTGHGSEQFF. CDR3 coding DNA: TGCAGCGTAGAGCCTGGGACAGGACATGGAAGTGAGCAGTTCTTC.

The chain is built from TRBV19 and TRBJ1-1; weak D call: TRBD1 (6 bases). V gave up 5 bases and J gave up 2 bases, with 12 bases separating them. Per the germline V gene, CDR1 is LNHDA and CDR2 is SQIVND (reference sequence). The CDR3 contains 14 residues. CDR3: CASSPWGPNTEAFF. Written as DNA, the CDR3 is TGTGCCAGTAGTCCGTGGGGGCCCAACACTGAAGCTTTCTTT.

The gene calls are TRBV7-9 and TRBJ2-3, with TRBD2 matching 12 bases. The CDR3 totals 19 residues. Germline CDR1 and CDR2: SEHNR and FQNEAQ (reference sequence). V lost 4 bases to trimming and J lost 0 bases; unmatched junction nucleotides: 11. The CDR3 DNA is TGTGCCAGCAGCTCCTTTGGGACTAGCGGGTTTCCTAGCACAGATACGCAGTATTTT. Its protein product is CASSSFGTSGFPSTDTQYF.

The genes are TRBV13 and TRBJ1-1; a possible D gene is TRBD1 (6 bases). The V and J ends lost 2 bases and 4 bases respectively, with 14 bases between them. CDR1 and CDR2 (germline): PRHDT, FYEKMQ (reference sequence). This CDR3 is 15 amino acids long. The chain's CDR3 is CASSLRGLGATEAFF. The CDR3 DNA sequence: TGTGCCAGCAGCTTAAGGGGGTTGGGGGCCACTGAAGCTTTCTTT.

CDR3 bases: TGTGCCAGCAGACCAAGACAGGGGGCCTATGGCTACACCTTC. Amino acids: CASRPRQGAYGYTF. V gene TRBV2 combines with J gene TRBJ1-2, with 10 bases that match TRBD1. V was clipped by 6 bases and J by 4 bases; unmatched bases: 5. The CDR3 has 14 residues. Germline V gives CDR1 SNHLY, CDR2 FYNNEI.

V and J are TRBV28 and TRBJ1-2, with 12 bases matching TRBD1. CDR3 size: 14 residues. CDR1 MDHEN and CDR2 SYDVKM come from the germline V gene. The ends lost 6 bases at V and 8 bases at J; junction bases unmatched: 7. CDR3 sequence: CASRGGQGATGYTF. The CDR3 nucleotides read TGTGCCAGCAGAGGGGGACAGGGGGCGACCGGCTACACCTTC.

The V call is TRBV10-2, the J call TRBJ2-1; 12 nucleotides align to TRBD2. Germline V lookup: CDR1 WSHSY, CDR2 SAAADI. The junction had 9 bases not matched to a gene; V was cut back by 5 bases and J by 4 bases. The CDR3 covers 17 residues. CDR3: CASSTTSGGSLYNEQFF. CDR3 in DNA: TGCGCCAGCAGTACCACTAGCGGGGGGTCCCTTTACAATGAGCAGTTCTTC.

V and J are TRBV6-5 and TRBJ2-3; D might be TRBD2 (6 bases). Germline CDR1 reads MNHEY; CDR2 reads SVGAGI. The CDR3 runs 14 residues. Trimming left V 6 bases short and J 0 bases short, with 10 bases between. The CDR3 spells CASRLAFSTDTQYF. For the CDR3, the DNA is TGTGCCAGCAGGCTAGCGTTTAGCACAGATACGCAGTATTTT.

The genes are TRBV7-3 and TRBJ2-1, with 7 bases identical to TRBD2. CDR3 length equals 16 residues. Germline CDR1 is SGHTA and CDR2 is FQGTGA. Trimming took 4 bases from V and 0 from J; bases not matched to a gene: 6. The CDR3 region has the DNA TGTGCCAGCAGCTCTTCGGGCGGGAGCTCCTACAATGAGCAGTTCTTC. This gives the protein CASSSSGGSSYNEQFF.

This sequence joins TRBV5-8 and TRBJ2-3; tentative D call: TRBD2 (6 bases). Deletions cut 6 bases from V and 3 bases from J, with 14 bases between. This CDR3 spans 14 amino acids. Germline V lookup: CDR1 SGHTS, CDR2 YDEGEE. The CDR3 DNA reads TGTGCCAGCACTCCGAGACTAGTTACAGATACGCAGTATTTT. Amino acids: CASTPRLVTDTQYF.

This clone was picked up a small number of times. The V and J genes are TRBV3-1 (or the pseudogene TRBV3-2) and TRBJ1-6, with D perhaps matching TRBD1 (5 bases). Per the germline V gene, CDR1 is LGHDT and CDR2 is YNNKEL (reference sequence). The CDR3 contains 15 residues. Trimming took off 7 bases at V and 5 bases at J, with 15 bases between the two ends. The CDR3 here is CASTPSGADNSPLHF. CDR3 sequence (DNA): TGTGCCAGCACCCCATCCGGGGCAGATAATTCACCCCTCCACTTT.

This clone was seen only once. Here the CDR3 DNA reads TGTGCCAGCAGCCTGACAGGGGCCACTGAAGCTTTCTTT. Translation gives CASSLTGATEAFF. V gene TRBV7-3 combines with J gene TRBJ1-1; TRBD1 matches 8 bases. The CDR3 sequence is 13 residues long. Germline CDR1 is SGHTA and CDR2 is FQGTGA. J was trimmed by 4 bases and V by 5 bases; bases with no gene match: 3.

Only a few counts were recorded for this clone. The chain joins TRBV7-3 to TRBJ2-2, with a possible D match to TRBD2 (6 bases). The CDR3 has 14 residues. V lost 2 bases and J 2 bases, leaving 6 bases between the germline ends. Germline CDR1 SGHTA, CDR2 FQGTGA. The CDR3 is CASSLGTNTGELFF. CDR3 DNA sequence: TGTGCCAGCAGCTTAGGGACTAACACCGGGGAGCTGTTTTTT.